Included here is one T cell receptor beta chain sequence, with context. The data are from a study of blood T cell repertoires in COVID-19. At the level of the study: There were acute and convalescent COVID-19 samples, and they came from the United States, Italy and Spain.

Original analysis: Nucleated cell counts were estimated from reference gene primer amplification. This table comes from immunoSEQ multiplex PCR, and its TCRdb copy is limited to in-frame clones, with some not included. V, J and clone size are taken as reported in that table, and D and trimming were inferred from the DNA itself. The repertoire holds around 200,000 clones, with approximately 87% as singletons. The CDR3 spans 16 residues. Germline V gives CDR1 LNHDA, CDR2 SQIVND (reference sequence). The junction had 6 bases not matched to a gene; V was cut back by 5 bases and J by 2 bases. Sequences were obtained from peripheral blood. This sequence joins TRBV19 and TRBJ2-2; 9 bases are shared with TRBD1. This TCR was recovered from a woman aged 18-29 years who had recovered from COVID-19. CDR3 bases: TGTGCCAGTAGTCCCAACAGGGGGCGCAACACCGGGGAGCTGTTTTTT. Amino acid sequence: CASSPNRGRNTGELFF.